This record concerns one T cell receptor beta chain sequence. Its target is not known. The V and J ends lost 0 bases and 7 bases, in that order; junction bases with no gene match: 5. Germline V gene lookup returns CDR1 GTSNPN and CDR2 SVGIG (reference sequence). This CDR3 has 14 residues. Using immunoSEQ multiplex PCR, the repertoire was profiled, and TCRdb retains in-frame clones only, with some absent. This sample has fewer than 130,000 clones, with about 85% found just once. This record belongs to a study of T cell responses to AZD1222 COVID-19 vaccine. Notes on the study in general: Targeting of unmutated variant regions was reportedly seen in nearly half of spike-specific TCRs. Most donors were white British, females outnumbered males, and clonal diversity was possibly underestimated.

This chain connects TRBV30 to TRBJ1-5, with 8 bases matching TRBD1. The sample in question was peripheral blood, obtained 28 days after the second AZD1222 dose. The receptor's source is an adult who received the AZD1222 COVID-19 vaccine. DNA for the CDR3: TGTGCCTGGAGTGTGGGGACAGGTCGCCAGCCCCAGCATTTT. This translates into CAWSVGTGRQPQHF.